This is a list of T cell receptor beta chains from one sample in a study of blood T cell repertoires in COVID-19. Clones were read by immunoSEQ multiplex PCR, and TCRdb kept only the in-frame ones, dropping some. This sample has about 220,000 clones, with more than 65% found just once. The sequencing sample was made of peripheral blood. Receptors were obtained from a woman aged 80 or over with acute or convalescent COVID-19. Each CDR3 is given with its conserved first and last residue. A D gene is named only where the DNA matches it firmly. Size is omitted from some rows. Given values are once, few, many or a class for expanded clones.

14,TRBJ2-7,NA,NA,TRBV18,TGTGCCACCAAACACCAGGACAGACCTTACGAGCAGTACTTC,CATKHQDRPYEQYF
15,TRBJ1-5,TRBD1,NA,TRBV2,TGTGCCAGCAAGGGCGGCCAGGGGGCTTACCAGCCCCAGCATTTT,CASKGGQGAYQPQHF
15,TRBJ2-7,TRBD2,NA,TRBV20-1,TGCAGTGCTAGTGTTGCGGGGGGGCGAGCCTACGAGCAGTACTTC,CSASVAGGRAYEQYF
13,TRBJ2-1,TRBD1,NA,TRBV5-4,TGTGCCAGCACAGGACAGGTATACAATGAGCAGTTCTTC,CASTGQVYNEQFF
13,TRBJ1-2,TRBD1,NA,TRBV7-3,TGTGCCAGCAGCTTAATGGGGACAGTGCGCTACACCTTC,CASSLMGTVRYTF
15,TRBJ1-1,NA,once,TRBV3-1/TRBV3-2,TGTGCCAGCAGCCAATTTGTTACACGGAACACTGAAGCTTTCTTT,CASSQFVTRNTEAFF
14,TRBJ2-7,TRBD1,NA,TRBV6-5,TGTGCCAGCACTTCGGACAGGGGCCCCTACGAGCAGTACTTC,CASTSDRGPYEQYF
15,TRBJ1-4,TRBD1,NA,TRBV7-2,TGTGCCAGCAGCCGCGACAGGGGAATAGGAGAAAAACTGTTTTTT,CASSRDRGIGEKLFF
12,TRBJ1-1,TRBD1,NA,TRBV29-1,TGCAGCTCCGGACAGGGTAACACTGAAGCTTTCTTT,CSSGQGNTEAFF
15,TRBJ1-5,TRBD1,NA,TRBV15,TGTGCCACCAGCAGTTGGGACAGGGGAAAACAGCCCCAGCATTTT,CATSSWDRGKQPQHF
11,TRBJ2-7,NA,NA,TRBV20-1,TGCAGTGCTACCCAATCCTACGAGCAGTACTTC,CSATQSYEQYF
18,TRBJ2-3,TRBD2,NA,TRBV4-1,TGCGCCAGCAGCCTCAAGACCCTAGCGGGGGGTAGCACAGATACGCAGTATTTT,CASSLKTLAGGSTDTQYF
13,TRBJ1-1,NA,NA,TRBV18,TGTGCCAGCCGAAGAACAGAGAACACTGAAGCTTTCTTT,CASRRTENTEAFF
16,TRBJ2-1,TRBD2,NA,TRBV5-1,TGCGCCAGCAGCTTTCTTAGCGGGGGGGTCAAAGATGAGCAGTTCTTC,CASSFLSGGVKDEQFF
16,TRBJ1-4,NA,NA,TRBV5-1,TGCGCCAGCAGTAGGGGATCTACAGCGACTAATGAAAAACTGTTTTTT,CASSRGSTATNEKLFF
17,TRBJ1-6,TRBD1,NA,TRBV5-1,TGCGCCAGCAGCTTGACAGGGGACCAAGGCAGTAATTCACCCCTCCACTTT,CASSLTGDQGSNSPLHF
14,TRBJ1-6,TRBD1,NA,TRBV20-1,TGCAGTGCTACTGACAGGGGGAAGAATTCACCCCTCCACTTT,CSATDRGKNSPLHF
14,TRBJ2-5,NA,NA,TRBV7-2,TGTGCCAGCAGCTTAAGCTGGTACCAAGAGACCCAGTACTTC,CASSLSWYQETQYF
13,TRBJ2-3,NA,once,TRBV9,TGTGCCAGCAGCGTAACTCCCACAGATACGCAGTATTTT,CASSVTPTDTQYF
17,TRBJ2-5,TRBD1,NA,TRBV28,TGTGCCAGCAGTCCCGGGACAGGGGGTATCAAAGGAGAGACCCAGTACTTC,CASSPGTGGIKGETQYF
13,TRBJ1-1,TRBD1,NA,TRBV7-2,TGTGCCAGCAATTTGGACAGGTCGGGTGAAGCTTTCTTT,CASNLDRSGEAFF
14,TRBJ2-7,NA,NA,TRBV3-1/TRBV3-2,TGTGCCAGCAGCCAAGAGTCGGGGTTCTACGAGCAGTACTTC,CASSQESGFYEQYF
14,TRBJ2-3,TRBD1,NA,TRBV5-6,TGTGCCAGCAGCGTCGACAGGGTAACAGATACGCAGTATTTT,CASSVDRVTDTQYF
14,TRBJ1-2,TRBD1,NA,TRBV7-3,TGTGCCAGCAGCCCAGGGGGTCTCGGCTATGGCTACACCTTC,CASSPGGLGYGYTF
17,TRBJ2-1,NA,NA,TRBV9,TGTGCCAGCAGCGTAGATCCAGGGATGAGCTCCTACAATGAGCAGTTCTTC,CASSVDPGMSSYNEQFF
17,TRBJ1-5,NA,NA,TRBV5-5,TGTGCCAGCAGCCTCGAGTACAGGCTCCCTTTAACCCGGCCCCAGCATTTT,CASSLEYRLPLTRPQHF
16,TRBJ1-4,NA,NA,TRBV3-1/TRBV3-2,TGTGCCAGCAGCCAAGATCTCGGGGGGCGGTGGGAAAAACTGTTTTTT,CASSQDLGGRWEKLFF
15,TRBJ1-2,NA,NA,TRBV5-1,TGCGCCAGCAGCAAGCGACAGGCAGCTAACTATGGCTACACCTTC,CASSKRQAANYGYTF
14,TRBJ2-1,NA,NA,TRBV6-5,TGTGCCAGTTTACCGGGTTTTTCCTACAATGAGCAGTTCTTC,CASLPGFSYNEQFF
17,TRBJ1-2,NA,NA,TRBV28,TGTGCCAGCAGTTTAGCCTTCCAGGAGACTATGGTTTATGGCTACACCTTC,CASSLAFQETMVYGYTF
14,TRBJ2-5,TRBD2,once,TRBV18,TGTGCCAGCTCACCGACTAGCGGGGGTGAGACCCAGTACTTC,CASSPTSGGETQYF
15,TRBJ1-2,NA,few,TRBV6-5,TGTGCCAGCAGGGACAGCGCCTTAGCTAACTATGGCTACACCTTC,CASRDSALANYGYTF
15,TRBJ1-2,NA,once,TRBV6-5,TGTGCCAGCACCCCCTTGTGGGCTTCAGCCGAGGGCTACACCTTC,CASTPLWASAEGYTF
14,TRBJ2-5,TRBD1,once,TRBV2,TGTGCGGGGTGCTCCGGGACAGGGACAGAGACCCAGTACTTC,CAGCSGTGTETQYF
15,TRBJ1-1,TRBD1,NA,TRBV2,TGTGCCAGCAGTCCTCTCGGACAGGGTGGGACTGAAGCTTTCTTT,CASSPLGQGGTEAFF
12,TRBJ1-1,NA,few,TRBV19,TGTGCCAGTAGTATACGGGGTTATGAAGCTTTCTTT,CASSIRGYEAFF
14,TRBJ2-1,TRBD2,few,TRBV2,TGTGCCAGCAGGCTAGCGGGGGGAGGGAATGAGCAGTTCTTC,CASRLAGGGNEQFF
13,TRBJ1-1,NA,once,TRBV10-3,TGTGCCATCAGCCCCCGGGGGTCAGAAGGCGCTTTCTTT,CAISPRGSEGAFF
15,TRBJ2-7,NA,NA,TRBV5-1,TGCGCCAGCAGCTTGGTAGGGGGGGGCGCGTACGAGCAGTACTTC,CASSLVGGGAYEQYF
14,TRBJ1-1,NA,NA,TRBV29-1,TGCAGCGGGGGGAAAGGGGCGGAGAACACTGAAGCTTTCTTT,CSGGKGAENTEAFF
13,TRBJ1-2,TRBD1,NA,TRBV5-6,TGTGCCAGCAGCTTAATACAGGGGCTAGGCTACACCTTC,CASSLIQGLGYTF
15,TRBJ1-2,TRBD1,few,TRBV5-1,TGCGCCAGCAGCTCGGGACAGAGCGTTACCTATGGCTACACCTTC,CASSSGQSVTYGYTF
15,TRBJ1-2,TRBD1,NA,TRBV6-5,TGTGCCAGCAGTTACACCCTCATCCAGGGGGAAGGCTACACCTTC,CASSYTLIQGEGYTF
17,TRBJ2-3,TRBD2,NA,TRBV15,TGTGCCACCAGCGCCCCCCCTGGGCGGGGGAGCACAGATACGCAGTATTTT,CATSAPPGRGSTDTQYF
15,TRBJ2-1,NA,NA,TRBV5-1,TGCGCCAGCAGCCCCTCAGGGGGGACCTACAATGAGCAGTTCTTC,CASSPSGGTYNEQFF
15,TRBJ2-3,NA,NA,TRBV2,TGTGCCAGCAGTGAATTCGCGGCTAGCACAGATACGCAGTATTTT,CASSEFAASTDTQYF
14,TRBJ1-2,TRBD1,NA,TRBV5-4,TGTGCCAGCAGTTCAGGACAGGGGGGTTATGGCTACACCTTC,CASSSGQGGYGYTF
15,TRBJ2-1,NA,NA,TRBV27,TGTGCCAGCAGCTCTGTCGGGTCATCCTACAATGAGCAGTTCTTC,CASSSVGSSYNEQFF
14,TRBJ2-7,TRBD1,NA,TRBV18,TGTGCCAGCTCGCCCGGGACAGGGGGCCTCGAGCAGTACTTC,CASSPGTGGLEQYF
14,TRBJ2-1,TRBD1,NA,TRBV24-1,TGTGCCACAAGGCGGACAGGGCTAGGCAATGAGCAGTTCTTC,CATRRTGLGNEQFF
16,TRBJ1-5,TRBD1,NA,TRBV2,TGTGCCAGCAGTAGACAGGGAAATAAGCGCAATCAGCCCCAGCATTTT,CASSRQGNKRNQPQHF
14,TRBJ2-3,TRBD1,NA,TRBV10-3,TGTGCCACCCTGCAGGGGGCCACCACAGATACGCAGTATTTT,CATLQGATTDTQYF
18,TRBJ2-6,TRBD2,NA,TRBV5-1,TGCGCCAGCAGCTTGATGCTCGGCGGGGGGGCTGGGGCCAACGTCCTGACTTTC,CASSLMLGGGAGANVLTF
14,TRBJ1-6,TRBD1,NA,TRBV27,TGTGCCAGCAGGCGGGACAGGGGGCTATCACCCCTCCACTTT,CASRRDRGLSPLHF
13,TRBJ2-1,NA,NA,TRBV19,TGTGCCAGTAGAAGTAACGGGGGCAATGAGCAGTTCTTC,CASRSNGGNEQFF